This TCR beta chain was sequenced for a study of blood T cell repertoires in COVID-19. Study context: Samples representing acute and convalescent COVID-19 were sourced from the United States, Italy and Spain.

Germline assignment: CDR1 SQVTM and CDR2 ANQGSEA. With 4 bases removed from V and 4 bases from J, the gap between germline ends came to 16 bases. CDR3 size: 14 residues. Per the authors' pipeline: Amplified reference gene primers provided the basis for estimating nucleated cell counts. Clones were sequenced by immunoSEQ multiplex PCR, and TCRdb holds only the in-frame ones, with some missing. That table furnishes V, J and clone size, whereas the DNA furnished D and trimming. The profile shows fewer than 200,000 clones, 84% of them singletons. The Seattle site enrolled patients during active infection and followed them longitudinally.

The clonotype was recovered from a woman older than 75 with COVID-19, enrolled during active disease. Sequencing was performed on peripheral blood. The chain is built from TRBV29-1 and TRBJ1-1; tentative D call: TRBD1 (6 bases). This CDR3 reads CSVGVLGGFTEAFF. The CDR3 DNA sequence: TGCAGCGTTGGAGTATTAGGGGGATTCACTGAAGCTTTCTTT.